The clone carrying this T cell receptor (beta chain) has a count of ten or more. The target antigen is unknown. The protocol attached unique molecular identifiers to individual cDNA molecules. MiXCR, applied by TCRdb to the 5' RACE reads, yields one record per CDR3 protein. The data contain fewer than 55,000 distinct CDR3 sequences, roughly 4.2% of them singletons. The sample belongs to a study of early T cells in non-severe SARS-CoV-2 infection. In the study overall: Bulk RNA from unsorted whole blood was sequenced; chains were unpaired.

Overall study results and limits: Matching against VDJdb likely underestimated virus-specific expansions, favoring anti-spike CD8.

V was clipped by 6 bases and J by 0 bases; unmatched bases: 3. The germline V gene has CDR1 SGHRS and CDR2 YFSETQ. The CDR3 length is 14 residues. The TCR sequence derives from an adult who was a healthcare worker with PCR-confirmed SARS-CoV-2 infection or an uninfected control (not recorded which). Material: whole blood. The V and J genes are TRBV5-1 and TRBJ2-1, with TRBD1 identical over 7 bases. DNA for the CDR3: TGCGCCAGCAACCCAGGGGGCTCCTACAATGAGCAGTTCTTC. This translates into CASNPGGSYNEQFF.